This entry lists 28 T cell receptor beta chains sequenced from one sample in a study of identical twins. TCRdb reprocessed the 5' RACE reads with MiXCR, giving one entry per CDR3 protein. The sample has around 230,000 distinct CDR3 sequences, roughly 9.4% seen once. Sequenced input: memory (CD45RO+) T cells sorted from blood. The source is a young woman in good health.

The chain recombines TRBV20-1 with TRBJ2-7, with D perhaps TRBD2 (5 bases). V was pared by 6 bases and J by 0 bases, with 18 bases between. Germline assignment: CDR1 DFQATT and CDR2 SNEGSKA (reference sequence). The CDR3 is made up of 15 amino acids. The CDR3 loop reads CSAPHRSASSYEQYF. As DNA, the CDR3 is TGCAGTGCCCCCCACCGTAGCGCCTCCTCCTACGAGCAGTACTTC.

J is TRBJ2-2 and V is TRBV6-1; D ambiguous. CDR3 size: 14 residues. Germline V lookup: CDR1 MNHNS, CDR2 SASEGT. The germline V and J ends were trimmed by 2 bases and 6 bases, with 10 bases remaining between them. In nucleotides, the CDR3 is TGTGCCAGCAGTGAAATTCCAGGATCCGGGGAGCTGTTTTTT. Amino acids: CASSEIPGSGELFF.

The V and J genes are TRBV3-1 and TRBJ1-2; D might be TRBD1 (5 bases). Trimming took 6 bases from V and 8 from J, leaving 16 bases between them. The V gene's germline CDR1 is LGHDT and CDR2 YNNKEL (reference sequence). The CDR3 loop spans 13 amino acids. The CDR3 region is CASSYTGISGYTF. The CDR3 nucleotides read TGTGCCAGCAGTTACACAGGAATCTCGGGCTACACCTTC.

This clonotype was counted ten times or more. The chain has TRBV5-1 and TRBJ2-1; 7 bases match TRBD1. The V and J ends lost 6 bases and 5 bases, in that order; junction bases with no gene match: 5. Germline V lookup: CDR1 SGHRS, CDR2 YFSETQ. The CDR3 loop spans 13 amino acids. DNA of the CDR3: TGCGCCAGCAAGCTCCAGGGGGACAATGAGCAGTTCTTC. This translates into CASKLQGDNEQFF.

This clonotype is medium-sized within its sample. V is TRBV20-1 and J is TRBJ1-5, with 7 bases that match TRBD1. With 0 bases clipped from V and 2 bases from J, the junction kept 4 bases outside the gene matches. This CDR3 has 15 residues. CDR1 and CDR2 from the germline V gene are DFQATT and SNEGSKA (reference sequence). For the CDR3, the DNA is TGCAGTGCTAGAGATCTTGGGACAGGCAATCAGCCCCAGCATTTT. Translated, it gives CSARDLGTGNQPQHF.

The CDR3 sequence: CSANSGSRQETQYF. CDR3 coding DNA: TGCAGTGCTAATAGCGGGAGTAGGCAAGAGACCCAGTACTTC. The chain combines TRBV20-1 with TRBJ2-5; 9 nucleotides match TRBD2. CDR3 size: 14 residues. V shed 4 bases, J shed 2 bases, and the junction held 5 bases outside the gene matches. Germline lookup yields CDR1 DFQATT and CDR2 SNEGSKA (reference sequence).

In this sample, this clonotype turned up a few times. The CDR3 sequence is CSARGDSQKSSYNEQFF. CDR3 sequence (DNA): TGCAGTGCTAGAGGGGACAGCCAGAAAAGCTCCTACAATGAGCAGTTCTTC. This chain connects TRBV20-1 to TRBJ2-1; 7 bases fit TRBD1. Losses at the gene ends were 1 base for V and 0 bases for J; bases not matched to a gene: 9. Germline CDR1 DFQATT, CDR2 SNEGSKA (reference sequence). The CDR3 runs to 17 residues.

The chain recombines TRBV2 with TRBJ1-1, with unresolved D. Germline-derived CDR1 and CDR2 are SNHLY and FYNNEI. The germline V and J ends were trimmed by 2 bases and 1 base, with 11 bases remaining between them. The length of the CDR3 is 15 residues. The CDR3 loop reads CASSELWAGNTEAFF. The CDR3 DNA is TGTGCCAGCAGTGAACTTTGGGCAGGGAACACTGAAGCTTTCTTT.

There are many counts of this clonotype. The rearrangement uses TRBV7-2 and TRBJ2-5; the D is unclear. Looked up from germline, CDR1 is SGHTA and CDR2 is FQGNSA. The CDR3 sequence is 13 residues long. Between the trimmed V and J ends, which lost 1 base and 5 bases, there was a span of 8 bases. CDR3 protein: CASSLGKAETQYF. For the CDR3, the DNA is TGTGCCAGCAGCTTAGGGAAAGCGGAGACCCAGTACTTC.

The chain links TRBV5-1 to TRBJ1-2, with D uncertain. CDR1 is SGHRS and CDR2 is YFSETQ in the germline V gene. The V end lost 5 bases, the J end lost 2 bases, and 22 bases lay between the germline ends. This CDR3 is built from 17 residues. CDR3 in amino acids: CASRLGSIGLVNYGYTF. DNA for the CDR3: TGCGCCAGCAGACTTGGTAGCATTGGTCTCGTCAACTATGGCTACACCTTC.

This clonotype has just a few counts. The V and J genes are TRBV6-5 and TRBJ1-1; no clear D. The CDR3 consists of 12 residues. Trimming took 6 bases from V and 11 from J, leaving 16 bases between them. Per the germline V gene, CDR1 is MNHEY and CDR2 is SVGAGI. This CDR3 reads CASSNGWVAAFF. The CDR3 DNA is TGTGCCAGCAGCAATGGGTGGGTCGCGGCTTTCTTT.

Here the CDR3 reads CAWSVGGRVTDTQYF. For the CDR3, the DNA is TGTGCCTGGAGTGTAGGCGGGAGAGTGACAGATACGCAGTATTTT. The chain links TRBV30 to TRBJ2-3; 7 bases agree with TRBD2. The V segment lost 0 bases and the J segment 3 bases; nucleotides outside the gene matches: 6. The length of the CDR3 is 15 residues. Germline CDR1 is GTSNPN and CDR2 is SVGIG (reference sequence).

The sample holds a few counts of this clonotype. Its ends do not fully match the called genes, so a read error is possible. V gene TRBV20-1 combines with J gene TRBJ2-3; perhaps TRBD1 as D (6 bases). The germline V gene encodes CDR1 DFQATT and CDR2 SNEGSKA (reference sequence). There are 16 residues in the CDR3. CDR3 nucleotide sequence: TGCTGTGCTAGAAAACCCCACGGGACATCTGGAGATACGCAGTATTTT. Residues: CCARKPHGTSGDTQYF.

Ten or more counts support this clonotype. The chain uses TRBV7-8 and TRBJ2-7, with D unresolved. V shed 5 bases and J shed 3 bases, with 17 bases lying between them. Germline V gene sequence: CDR1 SGHVS, CDR2 FQNEAQ. CDR3 length equals 15 residues. The CDR3 region has the DNA TGTGCCAGCAGCCCTCGACAAGGGCCGAGCTACGAGCAGTACTTC. It translates to CASSPRQGPSYEQYF.

In this sample, this clonotype turned up a few times. CDR3 nucleotides: TGTGCCAGCAGTGTACTGACAGGGGGTACCTACAATGAGCAGTTCTTC. This encodes CASSVLTGGTYNEQFF. The chain employs TRBV6-5 and TRBJ2-1; 9 bases align to TRBD1. Germline trimming cut 5 bases from V and 2 bases from J; bases unmatched to any gene: 7. This CDR3 is built from 16 residues. The germline gives CDR1 MNHEY, CDR2 SVGAGI.

CDR3 sequence (DNA): TGCGCCAGCAGCCAAGAACCCAGGGACACTGAAGCTTTCTTT. It encodes CASSQEPRDTEAFF. The gene calls are TRBV4-1 and TRBJ1-1; perhaps TRBD1 as D (5 bases). V was clipped by 0 bases and J by 3 bases, with 8 bases between them. This CDR3 contains 14 residues. Germline V gene data show CDR1 as MGHRA and CDR2 as YSYEKL.

This clonotype was detected only a few times. The chain is built from TRBV7-3 and TRBJ2-1; D remains unclear. Germline values: CDR1 SGHTA, CDR2 FQGTGA. The CDR3 is 13 amino acids. V was trimmed by 5 bases and J by 5 bases, leaving 10 bases between them. The CDR3: CASSATIDNEQFF. The CDR3 DNA reads as TGTGCCAGCAGCGCTACTATAGACAATGAGCAGTTCTTC.

This clonotype was seen a handful of times. The V call is TRBV7-2, the J call TRBJ2-1; D is undetermined. Looked up from germline, CDR1 is SGHTA and CDR2 is FQGNSA. This CDR3 has 12 residues. V dropped 1 base and J dropped 9 bases, with 7 bases sitting between them. The CDR3, as DNA: TGTGCCAGCAGCTTAGGTCCGCTTGAGCAGTTCTTC. This encodes CASSLGPLEQFF.

The genes are TRBV4-3 and TRBJ2-5, with 8 bases that match TRBD1. CDR3 length: 15 residues. Losses at the gene ends were 1 base for V and 0 bases for J; bases not matched to a gene: 1. Germline assignment: CDR1 LGHNA and CDR2 YSLEER. CDR3 residues: CASSQGQGYQETQYF. Here the CDR3 DNA reads TGCGCCAGCAGCCAAGGACAGGGGTACCAAGAGACCCAGTACTTC.

This clonotype showed up just a few times. V usage is TRBV9 and J usage is TRBJ2-1, with 7 bases that match TRBD1. The V gene end was trimmed by 1 base and the J gene end by 0 bases; junction bases not matched to a gene: 1. This CDR3 contains 15 residues. CDR1 SGDLS and CDR2 YYNGEE come from the germline V gene. CDR3 sequence (DNA): TGTGCCAGCAGCGTACAGGGGGTCTCCTACAATGAGCAGTTCTTC. Translated: CASSVQGVSYNEQFF. The entire variable domain, with the rest obtained from reference TRBV9 and TRBJ2-1, is as follows: DSGVTQTPKHLITATGQRVTLRCSPRSGDLSVYWYQQSLDQGLQFLIQYYNGEERAKGNILERFSAQQFPDLHSELNLSSLELGDSALYFCASSVQGVSYNEQFFGPGTRLTVL.

This clonotype was counted many times. V usage is TRBV11-2 and J usage is TRBJ2-7; 8 bases agree with TRBD2. This CDR3 has 15 amino acids. Germline V lookup: CDR1 SGHAT, CDR2 FQNNGV. J gave up 1 base and V 2 bases, and 4 bases lay outside the gene matches. The DNA for the CDR3 is TGTGCCAGCAGCTTATCAGGGACTAGATCCTACGAGCAGTACTTC. Residues: CASSLSGTRSYEQYF.

This clonotype has a handful of counts. The chain links TRBV4-1 to TRBJ2-3; D could derive from TRBD1 or TRBD2 (7 bases each). Germline-derived CDR1 and CDR2 are MGHRA and YSYEKL. This CDR3 has 18 residues. The V end lost 1 base, the J end lost 2 bases, and 19 bases lay between the germline ends. The CDR3 is CASSQVTKGAGATDTQYF. The CDR3 coding sequence is TGCGCCAGCAGCCAAGTGACAAAGGGGGCGGGGGCCACAGATACGCAGTATTTT.

In this sample, this clonotype turned up a few times. The V call is TRBV6-4, the J call TRBJ2-3; TRBD1 matches at 8 bases. The CDR3 extends over 15 amino acids. Germline assignment: CDR1 MRHNA and CDR2 SNTAGT. Unmatched junction bases numbered 3, after V lost 0 bases and J lost 4 bases. In DNA form, the CDR3 reads TGTGCCAGCAGTGACTCGGAGACAGGGGCAGATACGCAGTATTTT. Amino acids: CASSDSETGADTQYF.

The chain recombines TRBV6-4 with TRBJ1-2; D uncertain. V was trimmed by 0 bases and J by 9 bases, leaving 11 bases between them. There are 13 residues in the CDR3. The germline V gene encodes CDR1 MRHNA and CDR2 SNTAGT. CDR3 coding DNA: TGTGCCAGCAGTGACTCATGGACCGGCCGCTACACCTTC. Its protein is CASSDSWTGRYTF.

The V and J genes are TRBV7-2 and TRBJ1-2; TRBD1 matches at 8 bases. CDR3 size: 15 residues. V shed 3 bases, J shed 1 base, and the junction held 4 bases outside the gene matches. Germline CDR1 is SGHTA and CDR2 is FQGNSA. CDR3 in DNA: TGTGCCAGCAGCTTCCAGGGGGCAAGTAACTATGGCTACACCTTC. Translating gives CASSFQGASNYGYTF.

This clonotype was observed a handful of times. The J gene is TRBJ1-2, the V gene TRBV6-5; no definite D call. With 0 bases removed from V and 8 bases from J, the gap between germline ends came to 16 bases. This CDR3 has 15 amino acids. Germline V CDR1 and CDR2: MNHEY, SVGAGI. CDR3 in DNA: TGTGCCAGCAGTTACTCCTCAGGTTCATATGGAGGCTACACCTTC. Protein sequence: CASSYSSGSYGGYTF.

This clonotype was observed a handful of times. Here the CDR3 reads CASSLKTSGGSSYEQYF. The CDR3 region has the DNA TGTGCCAGCAGCTTAAAGACTAGCGGGGGTAGCTCCTACGAGCAGTACTTC. V usage is TRBV7-2 and J usage is TRBJ2-7; 12 bases are a match to TRBD2. The V gene end was trimmed by 2 bases and the J gene end by 0 bases; junction bases not matched to a gene: 5. Germline V CDR1 and CDR2: SGHTA, FQGNSA. CDR3 size: 17 residues.

This clonotype was detected only a few times. V and J are TRBV14 and TRBJ2-1; no reliable D call. Between the trimmed V and J ends, which lost 4 bases and 9 bases, there was a span of 10 bases. The germline V gene has CDR1 SGHDN and CDR2 FVKESK. CDR3 length equals 12 residues. CDR3 protein: CASSRPWGEQFF. The CDR3 DNA sequence: TGTGCCAGCAGCCGGCCCTGGGGTGAGCAGTTCTTC.